The TCR beta chain under discussion was sequenced for a study of T cells in Graves' hyperthyroidism and ophthalmopathy. RNA transcripts were the template for amplifying TCR beta CDR3 regions. During a first-round RT-PCR of the TCR CDR3, the HTBI primer set was used. One entry per CDR3 protein, called by TCRdb with MiXCR from the multiplex PCR reads. The profile shows approximately 400,000 distinct CDR3 sequences, 15% to 19% of them singletons. This CDR3 region has 11 residues. V lost 2 bases to trimming and J lost 14 bases, with 12 bases between them. From germline, CDR1 is WNHNN and CDR2 SYGVQD (reference sequence).

The sequenced material came from blood. The chain uses TRBV10-1 and TRBJ1-2; tentatively, D is TRBD1 (5 bases). This clonotype was obtained from a woman under 30 with Graves' hyperthyroidism. This chain's CDR3 is CASSETLGGTF. CDR3 DNA sequence: TGCGCCAGCAGTGAGACTCTCGGGGGTACCTTC.